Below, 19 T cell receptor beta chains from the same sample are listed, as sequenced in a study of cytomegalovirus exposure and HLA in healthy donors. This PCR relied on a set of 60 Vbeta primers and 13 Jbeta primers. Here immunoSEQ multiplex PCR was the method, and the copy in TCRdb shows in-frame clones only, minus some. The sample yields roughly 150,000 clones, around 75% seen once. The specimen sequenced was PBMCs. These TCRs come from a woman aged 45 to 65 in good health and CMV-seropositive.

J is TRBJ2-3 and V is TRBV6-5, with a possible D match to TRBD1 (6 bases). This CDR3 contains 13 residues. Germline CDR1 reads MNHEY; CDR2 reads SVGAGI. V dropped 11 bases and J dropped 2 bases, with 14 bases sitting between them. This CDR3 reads CAAAGTNTDTQYF. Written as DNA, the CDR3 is TGTGCCGCCGCCGGGACAAACACAGATACGCAGTATTTT.

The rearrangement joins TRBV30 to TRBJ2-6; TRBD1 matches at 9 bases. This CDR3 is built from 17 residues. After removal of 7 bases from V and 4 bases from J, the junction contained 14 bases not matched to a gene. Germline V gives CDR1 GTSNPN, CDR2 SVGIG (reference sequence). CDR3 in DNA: TGTGCCTTCGACCGGGACAGGGAACCCTTCGGGGCCAACGTCCTGACTTTC. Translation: CAFDRDREPFGANVLTF.

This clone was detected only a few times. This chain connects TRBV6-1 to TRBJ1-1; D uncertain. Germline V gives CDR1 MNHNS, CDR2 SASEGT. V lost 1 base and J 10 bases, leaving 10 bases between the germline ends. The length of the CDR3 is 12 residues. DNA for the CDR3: TGTGCCAGCAGTGAAGTGGGCCTACGAGCTTTCTTT. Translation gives CASSEVGLRAFF.

The CDR3 nucleotides read TGCGCCAGCAGCTTACAGGGGAGGAATGAGCAGTTCTTC. Protein: CASSLQGRNEQFF. The V gene is TRBV5-1, the J gene TRBJ2-1; perhaps TRBD1 as D (7 bases). Trimming pared 2 bases from V and 7 bases from J, leaving 10 bases between. Germline V CDR1 and CDR2: SGHRS, YFSETQ. This CDR3 contains 13 residues.

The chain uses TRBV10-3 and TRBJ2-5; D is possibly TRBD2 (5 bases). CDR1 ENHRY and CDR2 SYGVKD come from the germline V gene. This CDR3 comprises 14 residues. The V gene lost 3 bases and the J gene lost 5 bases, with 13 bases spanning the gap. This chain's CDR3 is CAISEGGSGETQYF. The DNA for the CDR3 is TGTGCCATCAGTGAAGGCGGGTCCGGGGAGACCCAGTACTTC.

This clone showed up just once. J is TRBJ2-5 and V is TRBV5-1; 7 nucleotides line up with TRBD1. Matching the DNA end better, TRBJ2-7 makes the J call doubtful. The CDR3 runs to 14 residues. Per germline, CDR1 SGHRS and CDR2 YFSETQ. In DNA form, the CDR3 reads TGCGCCAGCAGCCACGGGACAGAAACTTACGAGCAGTACTTC. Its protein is CASSHGTETYEQYF.

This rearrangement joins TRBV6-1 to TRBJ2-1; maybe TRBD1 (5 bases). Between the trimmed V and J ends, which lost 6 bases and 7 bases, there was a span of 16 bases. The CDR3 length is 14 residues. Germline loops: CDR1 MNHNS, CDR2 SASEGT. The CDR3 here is CASRGRLGHNEQFF. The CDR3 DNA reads TGTGCCAGCAGGGGGCGACTCGGGCATAATGAGCAGTTCTTC.

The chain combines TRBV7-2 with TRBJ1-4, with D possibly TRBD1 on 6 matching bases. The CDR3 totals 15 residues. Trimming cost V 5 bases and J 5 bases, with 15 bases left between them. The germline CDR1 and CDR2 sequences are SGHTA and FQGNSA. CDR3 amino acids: CASSVQTGLNEKLFF. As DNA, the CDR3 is TGTGCCAGCAGCGTACAGACAGGTTTAAATGAAAAACTGTTTTTT.

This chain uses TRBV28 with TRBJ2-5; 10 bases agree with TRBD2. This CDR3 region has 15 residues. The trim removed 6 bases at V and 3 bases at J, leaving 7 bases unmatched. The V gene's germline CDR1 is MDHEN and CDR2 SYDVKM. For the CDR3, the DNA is TGTGCCAGCAGGGCTAGCGGGGGCGGAGAAGAGACCCAGTACTTC. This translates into CASRASGGGEETQYF.

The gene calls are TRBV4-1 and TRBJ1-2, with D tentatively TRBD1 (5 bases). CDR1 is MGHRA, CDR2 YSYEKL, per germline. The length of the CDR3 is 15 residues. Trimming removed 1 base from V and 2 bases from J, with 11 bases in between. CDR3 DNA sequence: TGCGCCAGCAGCCAAGTTGCAGGGCAAAACTATGGCTACACCTTC. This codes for CASSQVAGQNYGYTF.

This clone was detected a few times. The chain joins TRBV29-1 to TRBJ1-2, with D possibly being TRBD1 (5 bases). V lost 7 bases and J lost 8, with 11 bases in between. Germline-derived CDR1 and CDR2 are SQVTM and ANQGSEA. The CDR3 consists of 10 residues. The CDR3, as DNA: TGCAGCGCTGGGACTGAGGGCTACACCTTC. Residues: CSAGTEGYTF.

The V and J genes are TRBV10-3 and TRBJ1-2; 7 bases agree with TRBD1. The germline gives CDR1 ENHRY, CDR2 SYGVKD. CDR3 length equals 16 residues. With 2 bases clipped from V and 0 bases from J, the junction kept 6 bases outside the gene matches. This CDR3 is CAISEAGQPPNYGYTF. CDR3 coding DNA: TGTGCCATCAGTGAGGCGGGACAGCCCCCTAACTATGGCTACACCTTC.

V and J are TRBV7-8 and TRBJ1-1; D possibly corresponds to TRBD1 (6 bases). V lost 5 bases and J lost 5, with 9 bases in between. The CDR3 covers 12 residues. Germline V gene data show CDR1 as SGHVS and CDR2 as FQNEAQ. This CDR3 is CASSQGRTEAFF. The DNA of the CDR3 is TGTGCCAGCAGCCAGGGGAGAACTGAAGCTTTCTTT.

The CDR3 DNA reads TGTGCCAGCAGCGTAGGAGCGGGACGGGGAGAGACCCAGTACTTC. Protein product: CASSVGAGRGETQYF. The chain joins TRBV9 to TRBJ2-5; TRBD2 matches 7 bases. CDR1 is SGDLS and CDR2 is YYNGEE in the germline V gene. The CDR3 is made up of 15 amino acids. With 0 bases clipped from V and 4 bases from J, the junction kept 6 bases outside the gene matches.

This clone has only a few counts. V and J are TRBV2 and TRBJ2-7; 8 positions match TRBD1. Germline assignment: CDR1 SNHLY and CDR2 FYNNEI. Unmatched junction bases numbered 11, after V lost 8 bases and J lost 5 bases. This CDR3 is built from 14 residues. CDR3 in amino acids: CASLGRQGSHEQYF. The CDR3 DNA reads TGTGCCAGCCTTGGGAGACAGGGGAGTCACGAGCAGTACTTC. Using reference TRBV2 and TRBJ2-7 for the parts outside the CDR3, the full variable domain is EPEVTQTPSHQVTQMGQEVILRCVPISNHLYFYWYRQILGQKVEFLVSFYNNEISEKSEIFDDQFSVERPDGSNFTLKIRSTKLEDSAMYFCASLGRQGSHEQYFGPGTRLTVT.

The CDR3 is CASSSSGALETQYF. The DNA for the CDR3 is TGTGCCAGTAGTAGTTCAGGGGCCCTTGAGACCCAGTACTTC. The chain employs TRBV19 and TRBJ2-5; D may be TRBD1 (6 bases). The CDR3 totals 14 residues. Germline lookup yields CDR1 LNHDA and CDR2 SQIVND (reference sequence). The V end was cut by 4 bases, the J end by 5 bases, with 14 bases between. Using reference TRBV19 and TRBJ2-5 for the parts outside the CDR3, the full variable domain is DGGITQSPKYLFRKEGQNVTLSCEQNLNHDAMYWYRQDPGQGLRLIYYSQIVNDFQKGDIAEGYSVSREKKESFPLTVTSAQKNPTAFYLCASSSSGALETQYFGPGTRLLVL.

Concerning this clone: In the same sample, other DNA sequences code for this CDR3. The chain's CDR3 is CASSSRQGGYGYTF. The CDR3 bases are TGCGCCAGCAGCTCCCGACAGGGGGGATATGGCTACACCTTC. This sequence joins TRBV4-1 and TRBJ1-2; 9 nucleotides align to TRBD1. CDR1 is MGHRA, CDR2 YSYEKL, per germline. CDR3 size: 14 residues. Germline trimming cut 5 bases from V and 5 bases from J; bases unmatched to any gene: 6.

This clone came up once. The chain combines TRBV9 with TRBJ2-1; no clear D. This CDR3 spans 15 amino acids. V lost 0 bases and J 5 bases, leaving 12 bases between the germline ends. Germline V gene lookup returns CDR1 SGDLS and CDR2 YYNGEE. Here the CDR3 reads CASSVGAYNNNEQFF. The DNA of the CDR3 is TGTGCCAGCAGCGTAGGGGCCTACAATAACAATGAGCAGTTCTTC.

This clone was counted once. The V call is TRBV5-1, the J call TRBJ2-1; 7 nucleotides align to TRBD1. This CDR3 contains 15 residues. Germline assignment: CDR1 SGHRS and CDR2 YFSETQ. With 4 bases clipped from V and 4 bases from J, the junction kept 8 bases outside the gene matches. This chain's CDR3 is CASSPRGDSYNEQFF. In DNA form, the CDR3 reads TGCGCCAGCAGCCCCCGAGGGGACAGTTACAATGAGCAGTTCTTC.